A selection of T cell receptor beta chains follows, all from one sample in a study of blood T cell repertoires in COVID-19. Produced via immunoSEQ multiplex PCR; TCRdb's table is partial and in-frame only. The sample holds some 38,000 clones; about 85% are singletons and the top ten take about 4.9%. Sequenced material: peripheral blood. The source is a man over 45 with active COVID-19. CDR3s include the opening cysteine and the closing phenylalanine or tryptophan. Fields, in order: J gene, D gene, clone size, V gene, CDR3 DNA, CDR3 protein. The D gene is left open where the match is weak. Not all rows give a size; the values are once, few, many and, for expanded clones, a class.

J: TRBJ1-4
D: TRBD1
size: .
V: TRBV7-9
DNA: TGTGCCAGCAGCAGGGACAGGGGGAGTGAAAAACTGTTTTTT
CDR3: CASSRDRGSEKLFF

J: TRBJ1-1
D: TRBD1
size: once
V: TRBV10-3
DNA: TGTGCCATCAGGGGACAGACCTCGAACACTGAAGCTTTCTTT
CDR3: CAIRGQTSNTEAFF

J: TRBJ2-1
D: TRBD2
size: .
V: TRBV4-1
DNA: TGCGCCAGCAGCCATATAGCGGGGGCACACAATGAGCAGTTCTTC
CDR3: CASSHIAGAHNEQFF

J: TRBJ2-3
D: .
size: .
V: TRBV7-9
DNA: TGTGCCAGCAGCTTTGAGGGTAGCACAGATACGCAGTATTTT
CDR3: CASSFEGSTDTQYF

J: TRBJ1-1
D: .
size: once
V: TRBV4-1
DNA: TGCGCCAGCAGCCCCCCTAACACTGAAGCTTTCTTT
CDR3: CASSPPNTEAFF

J: TRBJ2-5
D: TRBD2
size: .
V: TRBV7-8
DNA: TGTGCCAGCAGTTTACTAGCGTATCAAGAGACCCAGTACTTC
CDR3: CASSLLAYQETQYF

J: TRBJ2-4
D: .
size: .
V: TRBV7-6
DNA: TGTGCCAGCAGCTTAGATGGGGGCGTCCCCAAAAACATTCAGTACTTC
CDR3: CASSLDGGVPKNIQYF

J: TRBJ1-1
D: TRBD1
size: .
V: TRBV10-3
DNA: TGTGCCATCAGTCAAGACAGGGCTGAGAACACTGAAGCTTTCTTT
CDR3: CAISQDRAENTEAFF

J: TRBJ2-2
D: TRBD1
size: .
V: TRBV19
DNA: TGTGCCAGTAGTAACGCCGGGACAGGGGGCTCCGGGGAGCTGTTTTTT
CDR3: CASSNAGTGGSGELFF

J: TRBJ2-5
D: .
size: .
V: TRBV7-2
DNA: TGTGCCAGCAGCTTAGCTCCGGCAAAGGGGGAGACCCAGTACTTC
CDR3: CASSLAPAKGETQYF

J: TRBJ2-7
D: .
size: once
V: TRBV12-3/TRBV12-4
DNA: TGTGCCAGCAGCCCAGGCCCAGTCTACGAGCAGTACTTC
CDR3: CASSPGPVYEQYF

J: TRBJ1-4
D: .
size: .
V: TRBV19
DNA: TGTGCCAGTAGTATCTCCACAGGTGCAACTAATGAAAAACTGTTTTTT
CDR3: CASSISTGATNEKLFF

J: TRBJ2-7
D: TRBD1
size: once
V: TRBV4-1
DNA: TGCGCCAGCAGCCAAGTTGAAAGGACAGGGGGTTACGAGCAGTACTTC
CDR3: CASSQVERTGGYEQYF

J: TRBJ2-1
D: TRBD1
size: .
V: TRBV11-2
DNA: TGTGCCAGCAGCTTAGGGGCAGGGGGCAGGGATGAGCAGTTCTTC
CDR3: CASSLGAGGRDEQFF

J: TRBJ1-6
D: .
size: .
V: TRBV28
DNA: TGTGCCAGCAGTTTAATACAGGCGAATTCACCCCTCCACTTT
CDR3: CASSLIQANSPLHF

J: TRBJ2-7
D: .
size: .
V: TRBV5-4
DNA: TGTGCCAGCAGCTTGCCCTTCCTCGAGCAGTACTTC
CDR3: CASSLPFLEQYF

J: TRBJ2-2
D: TRBD2
size: .
V: TRBV7-2
DNA: TGTGCCAGCAGCTTCGGGGGACTACGAGCGGGGGAGCTGTTTTTT
CDR3: CASSFGGLRAGELFF

J: TRBJ1-5
D: TRBD1
size: few
V: TRBV5-4
DNA: TGTGCCAGCAGCTTGCAGGGGGCGAGTAATCAGCCCCAGCATTTT
CDR3: CASSLQGASNQPQHF

J: TRBJ1-1
D: .
size: .
V: TRBV19
DNA: TGTGCCAGTAGTATAGTACCGGGGAGCACTGAAGCTTTCTTT
CDR3: CASSIVPGSTEAFF

J: TRBJ2-7
D: .
size: .
V: TRBV18
DNA: TGTGCCAGCTCACCGACGGGAGCCGCCTACGAGCAGTACTTC
CDR3: CASSPTGAAYEQYF

J: TRBJ2-2
D: TRBD2
size: .
V: TRBV5-4
DNA: TGTGCCAGCGGGCGGGGGGGGAACACCGGGGAGCTGTTTTTT
CDR3: CASGRGGNTGELFF

J: TRBJ2-5
D: TRBD1
size: .
V: TRBV3-1/TRBV3-2
DNA: TGTGCCAGCAGCCAAGTGGGACAGGGACCGTGGGAGACCCAGTACTTC
CDR3: CASSQVGQGPWETQYF

J: TRBJ1-1
D: .
size: .
V: TRBV20-1
DNA: TGCAGTGCTAGGACAACTGAAGCTTTCTTT
CDR3: CSARTTEAFF

J: TRBJ2-7
D: .
size: .
V: TRBV13
DNA: TGTGCCAGCAGCTTAGTTAGCGGAGCCTCCTACGAGCAGTACTTC
CDR3: CASSLVSGASYEQYF

J: TRBJ2-2
D: .
size: .
V: TRBV5-1
DNA: TGCGCCAGCAGCCCGACTACGAACACCGGGGAGCTGTTTTTT
CDR3: CASSPTTNTGELFF

J: TRBJ1-2
D: .
size: .
V: TRBV28
DNA: TGTGCCAGCAGCCATACCCTACGGGATGGCTACACCTTC
CDR3: CASSHTLRDGYTF

J: TRBJ2-7
D: TRBD1
size: medium-sized
V: TRBV10-3
DNA: TGTGCCAGCGGGACAGGGAGCGCCTACGAGCAGTACTTC
CDR3: CASGTGSAYEQYF

J: TRBJ2-3
D: .
size: .
V: TRBV5-4
DNA: TGTGCCAGCAGCCCCGACAGTAGCACAGATACGCAGTATTTT
CDR3: CASSPDSSTDTQYF

J: TRBJ2-7
D: TRBD2
size: .
V: TRBV2
DNA: TGTGCCAGCAGTTTCTGGGGGGGTCGAGACGAGCAGTACTTC
CDR3: CASSFWGGRDEQYF

J: TRBJ2-1
D: .
size: .
V: TRBV4-1
DNA: TGCGCCAGCAGCCTCCAAGGGGGTACCTACAATGAGCAGTTCTTC
CDR3: CASSLQGGTYNEQFF

J: TRBJ1-1
D: .
size: once
V: TRBV10-3
DNA: TGTGCCATCAGTGAGAACAGGGCTGAAGCTTTCTTT
CDR3: CAISENRAEAFF

J: TRBJ1-5
D: .
size: .
V: TRBV18
DNA: TGTGCCAGCTCACCCGGAGGGAGGCAGCCCCAGCATTTT
CDR3: CASSPGGRQPQHF

J: TRBJ2-7
D: .
size: .
V: TRBV19
DNA: TGTGCCAGTAGTATCACCCTGTCACTTACCGGCTACGAGCAGTACTTC
CDR3: CASSITLSLTGYEQYF

J: TRBJ1-4
D: TRBD1
size: .
V: TRBV10-3
DNA: TGTGCTATCAGCGGGGGACAGATCGGTGAAAAACTGTTTTTT
CDR3: CAISGGQIGEKLFF

J: TRBJ2-1
D: .
size: .
V: TRBV27
DNA: TGTGCCAGCAGTCCCCAGGGCACTGAGCAGTTCTTC
CDR3: CASSPQGTEQFF

J: TRBJ2-1
D: .
size: once
V: TRBV4-3
DNA: TGCGCCAGCAGCCACGCAAGGTCAGGCTCCTACAATGAGCAGTTCTTC
CDR3: CASSHARSGSYNEQFF

J: TRBJ2-2
D: TRBD2
size: once
V: TRBV18
DNA: TGTGCCAGCTCATCCGGCGGGGGGCCGGCCGGGGAGCTGTTTTTT
CDR3: CASSSGGGPAGELFF

J: TRBJ1-5
D: .
size: .
V: TRBV2
DNA: TGTGCCAGCAGTGTGCAGGGCCCCATCAATCAGCCCCAGCATTTT
CDR3: CASSVQGPINQPQHF

J: TRBJ2-3
D: .
size: .
V: TRBV7-9
DNA: TGTGCCAGCAGCTCACTCGGGGGTGGTACGCAGTATTTT
CDR3: CASSSLGGGTQYF

J: TRBJ2-7
D: TRBD2
size: .
V: TRBV10-3
DNA: TGTGCCACGAGGGGACTAGCTACCGACGAGCAGTACTTC
CDR3: CATRGLATDEQYF

J: TRBJ2-7
D: .
size: .
V: TRBV5-1
DNA: TGCGCCAGCAGCTTGGCGGCAGGGAGGGGGTACGAGCAGTACTTC
CDR3: CASSLAAGRGYEQYF

J: TRBJ1-1
D: .
size: .
V: TRBV7-2
DNA: TGTGCCAGCAGCTTAGACGGACAGCAAGCTTTCTTT
CDR3: CASSLDGQQAFF

J: TRBJ2-2
D: .
size: .
V: TRBV11-2
DNA: TGTGCCAGCAGCTTACACGGTGCCGGGGAGCTGTTTTTT
CDR3: CASSLHGAGELFF

J: TRBJ1-1
D: .
size: .
V: TRBV9
DNA: TGTGCCAGCACAGGGATGATGACAGACTTGAACACTGAAGCTTTCTTT
CDR3: CASTGMMTDLNTEAFF

J: TRBJ2-1
D: .
size: few
V: TRBV6-6
DNA: TGTGCCAGCAGTTCCGGGGTCAATGAGCAGTTCTTC
CDR3: CASSSGVNEQFF

J: TRBJ1-2
D: .
size: .
V: TRBV5-4
DNA: TGTGCCAGCAGCTTGTACGGGACTAACTATGGCTACACCTTC
CDR3: CASSLYGTNYGYTF

J: TRBJ2-3
D: .
size: .
V: TRBV29-1
DNA: TGCAGCGTTGTGGAGACGACAGATACGCAGTATTTT
CDR3: CSVVETTDTQYF

J: TRBJ1-4
D: TRBD1
size: .
V: TRBV11-2
DNA: TGTGCCAGCAGCTTCCCCGGGACAGTCAATGAAAAACTGTTTTTT
CDR3: CASSFPGTVNEKLFF

J: TRBJ2-5
D: .
size: .
V: TRBV4-2
DNA: TGTGCCAGCAGCCAAGATGGAGGGTCCCAAGAGACCCAGTACATCGAGACCCAGTACTTC
CDR3: CASSQDGGSQETQYIETQYF

J: TRBJ2-7
D: .
size: .
V: TRBV5-1
DNA: TGCGCCAGCAGCGCAGGGGGGTACGAGCAGTACTTC
CDR3: CASSAGGYEQYF

J: TRBJ1-4
D: TRBD1
size: .
V: TRBV7-6
DNA: TGTGCCAGCAGCTTATATTCAGGGGGTGGAAATGAAAAACTGTTTTTT
CDR3: CASSLYSGGGNEKLFF

J: TRBJ2-7
D: TRBD2
size: .
V: TRBV18
DNA: TGTGCCAGCTCACCAACACTAGCGGCGATAACAGGAAGCTACGAGCAGTACTTC
CDR3: CASSPTLAAITGSYEQYF

J: TRBJ2-2
D: TRBD1
size: .
V: TRBV4-1
DNA: TGCGCCAGCAGCCAAACAGGGGCCCCGGAGACCGGGGAGCTGTTTTTT
CDR3: CASSQTGAPETGELFF